The rows below give T cell receptor beta chains drawn from one sample of a study of blood T cells in healthy people across ages. In TCRdb, the 5' RACE reads were re-called with MiXCR into one record per CDR3 protein. The profile shows about 1.7 million distinct CDR3 sequences, over 25% of them singletons. The material sequenced was blood. These receptor sequences come from a woman aged 30 to 39 in good health. Both conserved end residues are part of each CDR3. The order of the fields is J gene, V gene, D gene, clone size, CDR3 protein, CDR3 DNA. D genes are given only for firm matches. Part of the rows lack a size; the others show once, few, many or a class for expanded clones.

TRBJ2-7 | TRBV11-2 | - | few | CASSLFWTYATEQYF | TGTGCCAGCAGCTTATTCTGGACGTACGCTACTGAGCAGTACTTC
TRBJ2-5 | TRBV12-3/TRBV12-4 | - | many | CASSYGNQETQYF | TGTGCCAGCAGTTACGGTAACCAAGAGACCCAGTACTTC
TRBJ2-1 | TRBV5-1 | TRBD2 | few | CASRASGDNEQFF | TGCGCCAGCAGGGCAAGCGGGGACAATGAGCAGTTCTTC
TRBJ1-1 | TRBV5-1 | - | - | CASSSESGAESEAFF | TGCGCCAGCAGCTCGGAGTCTGGGGCGGAGAGTGAAGCTTTCTTT
TRBJ2-1 | TRBV3-1 | TRBD2 | - | CASSQFGLDAQFF | TGTGCCAGCAGCCAATTCGGACTAGACGCCCAGTTCTTC
TRBJ1-4 | TRBV20-1 | - | few | CSAPPTGPTTNEKLFF | TGCAGTGCTCCTCCAACAGGGCCAACGACTAATGAAAAACTGTTTTTT
TRBJ2-1 | TRBV5-4 | - | - | CASARDLSSYNEQFF | TGTGCCAGTGCCCGGGACCTGAGCTCCTACAATGAGCAGTTCTTC
TRBJ2-5 | TRBV7-2 | - | - | CASSSLGWRETQYF | TGTGCCAGCAGCTCCTTAGGGTGGAGGGAGACCCAGTACTTC
TRBJ2-6 | TRBV7-2 | - | many | CASSLGSWSSGANVLTF | TGTGCCAGCAGCTTAGGTTCCTGGTCGTCTGGGGCCAACGTCCTGACTTTC
TRBJ2-1 | TRBV29-1 | - | few | CSVQRVAANEQFF | TGCAGCGTCCAGAGGGTAGCGGCAAATGAGCAGTTCTTC
TRBJ2-3 | TRBV5-1 | TRBD2 | many | CASSLASGGADTQYF | TGTGCCAGCAGCTTGGCTAGCGGGGGGGCAGATACGCAGTATTTT
TRBJ1-1 | TRBV11-3 | - | once | CASSLIFGAEAFF | TGTGCCAGCAGCTTAATATTTGGGGCTGAAGCTTTCTTT
TRBJ2-3 | TRBV29-1 | - | - | CSVVVREQYF | TGCAGCGTTGTTGTGCGGGAGCAGTATTTT
TRBJ1-2 | TRBV10-3 | TRBD1 | - | CAIRPDRVGGGYTF | TGTGCCATCAGACCTGACAGGGTAGGGGGAGGCTACACCTTC
TRBJ2-1 | TRBV10-1 | TRBD1 | - | CASCGTGTGKGNEQCF | TGCGCCAGCTGTGGGACCGGGACAGGGAAGGGGAATGAGCAGTGCTTC
TRBJ2-7 | TRBV4-1 | - | - | CASSRYTEGTHYEQYF | TGCGCCAGCAGCCGATATACCGAGGGGACTCACTACGAGCAGTACTTC
TRBJ2-3 | TRBV12-3/TRBV12-4 | TRBD1 | few | CASRGTGGSPTDTQYF | TGTGCCAGCAGGGGGACAGGTGGGTCCCCCACAGATACGCAGTATTTT
TRBJ2-1 | TRBV28 | TRBD2 | few | CASSSFPGTSGGVRYNEQFF | TGTGCCAGCAGTTCCTTCCCCGGGACTAGCGGGGGGGTGAGATACAATGAGCAGTTCTTC
TRBJ2-1 | TRBV5-1 | - | few | CASSFMAGSLNEQFF | TGCGCCAGCAGCTTCATGGCGGGATCCCTCAATGAGCAGTTCTTC
TRBJ2-7 | TRBV28 | TRBD2 | few | CASSFPSSGGPYEQYF | TGTGCCAGCAGTTTCCCGTCTAGCGGGGGACCCTACGAGCAGTACTTC
TRBJ1-2 | TRBV10-3 | - | few | CAISDPRDYGYTF | TGTGCCATCAGTGACCCCCGGGACTATGGCTACACCTTC
TRBJ2-1 | TRBV20-1 | - | few | CSAQSSIHNEQFF | TGCAGTGCTCAAAGTTCGATACACAATGAGCAGTTCTTC
TRBJ2-5 | TRBV4-2 | - | - | CASSPGVGGETQYF | TGTGCCAGCAGCCCGGGAGTAGGGGGGGAGACCCAGTACTTC
TRBJ2-7 | TRBV7-3 | - | many | CASSRDRGRAYEQYF | TGTGCCAGCAGCCGAGACCGAGGGCGTGCCTACGAGCAGTACTTC
TRBJ1-2 | TRBV27 | - | - | CASSRDGDNGYTF | TGTGCCAGCAGTAGGGACGGTGACAATGGCTACACCTTC
TRBJ2-2 | TRBV3-1 | TRBD1 | - | CASSHTGGARRTGELFF | TGTGCCAGCAGCCATACAGGGGGAGCCAGGCGCACCGGGGAGCTGTTTTTT
TRBJ2-2 | TRBV6-5 | - | - | CASGVGANTGERFF | TGTGCCAGCGGGGTAGGGGCGAACACCGGGGAGCGGTTTTTT
TRBJ1-2 | TRBV6-5 | - | - | CASSVDTGGGYTF | TGTGCCAGCAGTGTCGACACGGGGGGTGGCTACACCTTC
TRBJ1-5 | TRBV21-1 | - | few | CASSKDSGDSNQPQHF | TGTGCCAGCAGCAAAGATTCGGGGGATAGCAATCAGCCCCAGCATTTT
TRBJ2-7 | TRBV7-2 | - | few | CASISSGGPFEQYF | TGTGCCAGCATCTCCTCTGGCGGCCCCTTCGAGCAGTACTTC
TRBJ1-4 | TRBV20-1 | - | few | CSARGDTTTNEKLFF | TGCAGTGCTAGGGGTGACACAACAACTAATGAAAAACTGTTTTTT
TRBJ1-5 | TRBV19 | - | - | CTSSHAAYNQPQHF | TGTACTTCCTCCCACGCAGCCTACAATCAGCCCCAGCATTTT
TRBJ2-7 | TRBV20-1 | TRBD1 | few | CSATGKRTGGYEQYF | TGCAGTGCCACCGGTAAACGGACAGGGGGATACGAGCAGTACTTC
TRBJ2-5 | TRBV6-5 | - | - | CASSYSWGGLGETQYF | TGTGCCAGCAGTTACTCATGGGGGGGCCTTGGAGAGACCCAGTACTTC
TRBJ2-3 | TRBV7-2 | - | many | CASSGQWISTDTQYF | TGTGCCAGCAGCGGCCAATGGATTAGCACAGATACGCAGTATTTT
TRBJ2-3 | TRBV20-1 | - | - | CSATTPGADTQYF | TGCAGTGCTACCACTCCAGGGGCAGATACGCAGTATTTT
TRBJ1-2 | TRBV10-3 | - | few | CAISESTTVQGYGYTF | TGTGCCATCAGTGAGTCGACAACAGTACAGGGCTATGGCTACACCTTC
TRBJ2-3 | TRBV9 | - | - | CASSALKGADTQYF | TGTGCCAGCAGCGCCCTAAAGGGGGCAGATACGCAGTATTTT
TRBJ1-5 | TRBV6-6 | - | - | CASSYPGGGQPQHF | TGTGCCAGCAGTTACCCCGGGGGTGGTCAGCCCCAGCATTTT
TRBJ2-5 | TRBV14 | - | few | CASSPGWETQYF | TGTGCCAGCAGCCCGGGTTGGGAGACCCAGTACTTC
TRBJ1-3 | TRBV7-2 | TRBD1 | - | CASSARQGPSSGNTIYF | TGTGCCAGCAGCGCGAGACAGGGACCTTCCTCTGGAAACACCATATATTTT
TRBJ2-7 | TRBV5-1 | - | - | CTSSSGPTYEQYF | TGCACCAGCAGCTCTGGTCCAACCTACGAGCAGTACTTC
TRBJ2-3 | TRBV11-2 | - | - | CASCYRDSQYF | TGTGCCAGCTGCTACCGGGACTCCCAGTATTTT
TRBJ2-5 | TRBV20-1 | - | few | CSATPGVETQYF | TGCAGTGCTACCCCAGGGGTAGAGACCCAGTACTTC
TRBJ2-5 | TRBV7-2 | - | few | CASSLKVLHLKIAAGETQYF | TGTGCCAGCAGCTTAAAGGTCCTCCATCTCAAGATCGCTGCCGGGGAGACCCAGTACTTC
TRBJ1-5 | TRBV20-1 | TRBD1 | few | CSAGTGSLQPQHF | TGCAGTGCCGGGACAGGGTCGCTTCAGCCCCAGCATTTT
TRBJ2-2 | TRBV20-1 | - | - | CSAASRALKNTGELFF | TGCAGTGCTGCGAGCCGGGCACTGAAAAACACCGGGGAGCTGTTTTTT
TRBJ1-5 | TRBV9 | - | few | CASSAWDTGQPQHF | TGTGCCAGCAGCGCCTGGGATACCGGTCAGCCCCAGCATTTT
TRBJ1-2 | TRBV12-3/TRBV12-4 | TRBD1 | many | CASSFPHQGDYGYTF | TGTGCCAGCAGTTTCCCCCATCAGGGGGACTATGGCTACACCTTC